These 12 T cell receptor beta chains were sequenced from one sample in a study of cytomegalovirus exposure and HLA in healthy donors. The PCR ran on 60 Vbeta and 13 Jbeta primers. The repertoire was sequenced with immunoSEQ multiplex PCR; TCRdb's copy has only in-frame clones and lacks some. The clone table shows 35,000 to 50,000 clones, with the ten largest holding about 3%. The sequencing input was PBMCs. These receptors were taken from a woman in her 30s in good health and CMV-seropositive.

The chain joins TRBV7-2 to TRBJ1-1, with a tentative D call TRBD1 (5 bases). This CDR3 is 16 amino acids long. V was pared by 2 bases and J by 4 bases, with 17 bases between. CDR1 and CDR2 (germline): SGHTA, FQGNSA. The CDR3 DNA sequence: TGTGCCAGCAGCTTATCCGCAGGGAGGGGCGGCACTGAAGCTTTCTTT. Translating gives CASSLSAGRGGTEAFF.

The chain joins TRBV6-6 to TRBJ2-5, with 8 bases aligning to TRBD2. The CDR3 spans 13 residues. Per the germline V gene, CDR1 is MNHNY and CDR2 is SVGAGI (reference sequence). With V trimmed by 9 bases and J by 2 bases, 5 bases remained unmatched. Here the CDR3 DNA reads TGTGCCAGTTTAGCGGGGACTCAAGAGACCCAGTACTTC. Its protein product is CASLAGTQETQYF.

The chain couples TRBV28 to TRBJ1-2; no definite D call. The CDR3 is 11 amino acids. Trimming cost V 4 bases and J 8 bases, with 8 bases left between them. Germline V gene sequence: CDR1 MDHEN, CDR2 SYDVKM. Here the CDR3 reads CASSSPSGYTF. As DNA, the CDR3 is TGTGCCAGCAGTTCCCCTTCCGGCTACACCTTC.

The chain uses TRBV7-8 and TRBJ1-5; 7 bases agree with TRBD1. The CDR3 has 15 amino acids. The V gene end was trimmed by 5 bases and the J gene end by 7 bases; junction bases not matched to a gene: 11. Looked up from germline, CDR1 is SGHVS and CDR2 is FQNEAQ. CDR3 DNA sequence: TGTGCCAGCAGCCATCGGGGGCAGGGGGGCCAGCCCCAGCATTTT. This gives the protein CASSHRGQGGQPQHF.

On this clone: The junction departs from germline at one end; a sequencing error may be responsible. This CDR3 reads CASSLGLAGPAWHF. The CDR3 nucleotides are TGTGCCAGTAGCCTGGGACTAGCGGGCCCAGCCTGGCACTTC. The rearrangement links TRBV19 to TRBJ2-5; TRBD2 matches 12 bases. The length of the CDR3 is 14 residues. Germline CDR1 and CDR2: LNHDA and SQIVND (reference sequence).

The chain uses TRBV25-1 and TRBJ1-3; possibly TRBD1 for D (5 bases). The germline gives CDR1 MGHDK, CDR2 SYGVNS. The CDR3 is 14 amino acids. Trimming pared 2 bases from V and 7 bases from J, leaving 12 bases between. For the CDR3, the DNA is TGTGCCAGCAGTGAAACGGGGGAGGCGAACACCATATATTTT. This gives the protein CASSETGEANTIYF.

J is TRBJ2-5 and V is TRBV7-2; tentatively, D is TRBD2 (6 bases). Germline assignment: CDR1 SGHTA and CDR2 FQGNSA. Trimming shortened V by 4 bases and J by 1 base, and 16 bases separated the two germline ends. CDR3 length: 16 amino acids. The CDR3 protein is CASSSPFGGGQETQYF. Here the CDR3 DNA reads TGTGCCAGCAGCTCCCCGTTCGGGGGAGGCCAAGAGACCCAGTACTTC.

Here the CDR3 reads CATSRRGAYTEAFF. DNA of the CDR3: TGTGCCACCAGCAGACGGGGGGCGTACACTGAAGCTTTCTTT. The chain uses TRBV15 and TRBJ1-1; D is perhaps TRBD1 (6 bases). Between the trimmed V and J ends, which lost 2 bases and 3 bases, there was a span of 10 bases. CDR3 length: 14 residues. Germline V gene lookup returns CDR1 LNHNV and CDR2 YYDKDF (reference sequence).

The chain is built from TRBV7-9 and TRBJ2-7, with D tentatively TRBD2 (6 bases). Looked up from germline, CDR1 is SEHNR and CDR2 is FQNEAQ (reference sequence). Trimming stripped 1 base from V and 6 bases from J, with 7 bases between. The CDR3 runs to 12 residues. The CDR3 here is CASSLGGVEQYF. The CDR3 nucleotides read TGTGCCAGCAGCTTAGGCGGGGTCGAGCAGTACTTC.

J is TRBJ2-1 and V is TRBV11-2; D might be TRBD1 (8 bases). The CDR3 sequence is 14 residues long. Between the trimmed V and J ends, which lost 3 bases and 10 bases, there was a span of 16 bases. CDR1 and CDR2 (germline): SGHAT, FQNNGV. As DNA, the CDR3 is TGTGCCAGCAGCTTTTTAGGGGGGGACAGGGAGCAGTTCTTC. This encodes CASSFLGGDREQFF.

The rearrangement links TRBV5-1 to TRBJ2-7; 10 positions agree with TRBD2. The ends lost 2 bases at V and 0 bases at J; junction bases unmatched: 5. This CDR3 is 16 amino acids long. Germline loops: CDR1 SGHRS, CDR2 YFSETQ. CDR3 DNA sequence: TGCGCCAGCAGCTTCCTTAGCGGGGGGCTCTCCTACGAGCAGTACTTC. Residues: CASSFLSGGLSYEQYF. Full variable domain (missing parts from reference TRBV5-1 and TRBJ2-7): KAGVTQTPRYLIKTRGQQVTLSCSPISGHRSVSWYQQTPGQGLQFLFEYFSETQRNKGNFPGRFSGRQFSNSRSEMNVSTLELGDSALYLCASSFLSGGLSYEQYFGPGTRLTVT.

The gene calls are TRBV19 and TRBJ2-5, with 9 nucleotides matching TRBD1. Germline-derived CDR1 and CDR2 are LNHDA and SQIVND (reference sequence). J lost 2 bases, V lost 5 bases, and 6 bases had no gene match. The CDR3 covers 15 residues. CDR3 coding DNA: TGTGCCAGTAGTGGGGACAGGGAAGGGCAAGAGACCCAGTACTTC. Its protein is CASSGDREGQETQYF.